These 12 T cell receptor beta chains originate from one sample sequenced in a study of preoperative IRX-2 immunotherapy in early breast cancer (dated by TCRdb to the late 2010s). The treatment or condition tag for this specimen amounts to: preoperative locoregional IRX-2 cytokine immunotherapy. Libraries were made using the immunoSEQ multiplex PCR assay. TCRdb holds this immuneACCESS table with in-frame rearrangements only. Some clones are missing; in checked studies, unresolved V genes explain under half, and the rest has no known cause. Counted in this sample were around 30,000 clones; 82% of them appeared once. Jointly, the top ten make up about 3.3% of the sample. This sample was taken from a patient treated with IRX-2 immunotherapy. These TCRs come from a human donor with breast cancer.

This clone showed up just once. This chain links TRBV23-1 with TRBJ2-3; D is possibly TRBD2 (5 bases). TRBV23-1 belongs to the ORF category, with a function that is uncertain. V lost 6 bases, J lost 3 bases, and 25 bases lay in between. This CDR3 is built from 18 residues. The DNA for the CDR3 is TGCGCCAGCAGCCAAGACAACCTCGGGGTAGGATCTACAGATACGCAGTATTTT. The encoded protein is CASSQDNLGVGSTDTQYF.

This rearrangement joins TRBV19 to TRBJ1-5, with TRBD1 as a possible D gene (6 bases). The V gene lost 9 bases and the J gene lost 3 bases, with 15 bases spanning the gap. CDR1 and CDR2 (germline): LNHDA, SQIVND (reference sequence). The CDR3 extends over 14 amino acids. The CDR3 region has the DNA TGTGCCAGCCGCCTACAGGGAGACAATCAGCCCCAGCATTTT. Amino acid sequence: CASRLQGDNQPQHF.

The chain combines TRBV7-1 with TRBJ1-2, with 7 bases fitting TRBD1. TRBV7-1 belongs to the ORF category, with a function that is uncertain. V trimming: 5 bases; J trimming: 8 bases; junction bases outside the gene matches: 8. The CDR3 loop spans 13 amino acids. The CDR3 nucleotides read TGTGCCAGCAGCCAGGTTACAGGGGAGGGCTACACCTTC. Amino acids: CASSQVTGEGYTF.

This clone was seen a few times. The junction differs from germline at one of its ends, possibly a read error. The V gene is TRBV19, the J gene TRBJ1-2; possibly TRBD1 for D (5 bases). The germline V gene encodes CDR1 LNHDA and CDR2 SQIVND (reference sequence). The length of the CDR3 is 14 residues. Here the CDR3 DNA reads TGTGCTAGTAATTCCAGGGCGTATGACTATGGCTACACCTTC. As protein: CASNSRAYDYGYTF. Complete variable domain (other parts from reference TRBV19 and TRBJ1-2): DGGITQSPKYLFRKEGQNVTLSCEQNLNHDAMYWYRQDPGQGLRLIYYSQIVNDFQKGDIAEGYSVSREKKESFPLTVTSAQKNPTAFYLCASNSRAYDYGYTFGSGTRLTVV.

This clone was counted a few times. V and J are TRBV12-2 and TRBJ2-7. TRBV12-2 is flagged as a pseudogene. This CDR3 is 14 amino acids long. CDR3 loop: CASRSGVYSNEQYF. Written as DNA, the CDR3 is TGTGCCAGTAGAAGTGGGGTTTACTCTAACGAGCAGTACTTC.

This clone was detected once. The gene calls are TRBV11-3 and TRBJ1-4; weak D call: TRBD1 (5 bases). The germline V gene encodes CDR1 SGHNT and CDR2 YENEEA. The CDR3 is 20 amino acids. The germline V and J ends were trimmed by 5 bases and 5 bases, with 30 bases remaining between them. The CDR3 DNA reads TGTGCCAGCAGCCAAGCTAGCGTTCGGGCAGGGCATTCGGGGAATGAAAAACTGTTTTTT. The encoded protein is CASSQASVRAGHSGNEKLFF.

The rearrangement joins TRBV11-3 to TRBJ2-7, with D tentatively TRBD2 (6 bases). CDR1 is SGHNT, CDR2 YENEEA, per germline. This CDR3 is built from 17 residues. Trimming pared 4 bases from V and 4 bases from J, leaving 23 bases between. For the CDR3, the DNA is TGTGCCAGCAGCTCCAGACTCTCGGGACTTCCGCCATACGAGCAGTACTTC. This gives the protein CASSSRLSGLPPYEQYF.

The V and J genes are TRBV7-1 and TRBJ2-1; D may be TRBD2 (7 bases). TRBV7-1 is labeled an ORF, and its function is uncertain. Trimming cost V 6 bases and J 10 bases, with 16 bases left between them. The CDR3 contains 13 residues. The CDR3: CASSSPGGAEQFF. CDR3 DNA sequence: TGTGCCAGCAGTTCGCCGGGGGGCGCGGAGCAGTTCTTC.

The V and J genes are TRBV18 and TRBJ1-2; D is uncertain. This CDR3 spans 15 amino acids. The germline V gene encodes CDR1 KGHSH and CDR2 LQKENI. V lost 2 bases, J lost 6 bases, and 16 bases lay in between. CDR3: CASSPIVVPSDGYTF. In nucleotides, the CDR3 is TGTGCCAGCTCACCAATTGTTGTGCCCTCTGATGGCTACACCTTC.

This clone was recorded only once. This chain's CDR3 is CASSPPLVDTDTQYF. The DNA of the CDR3 is TGTGCCAGCAGCCCCCCACTGGTCGACACAGATACGCAGTATTTT. The V gene is TRBV11-3, the J gene TRBJ2-3; no definite D call. The length of the CDR3 is 15 residues. With 5 bases removed from V and 2 bases from J, the gap between germline ends came to 14 bases. Germline assignment: CDR1 SGHNT and CDR2 YENEEA.

The chain links TRBV6-7 to TRBJ2-1; 11 bases align to TRBD2. TRBV6-7 is identified as an open reading frame with a role that is uncertain. Losses at the gene ends were 7 bases for V and 3 bases for J; bases not matched to a gene: 2. The CDR3 is 14 residues long. The CDR3 sequence is CASKGTSGYNEQFF. CDR3 DNA: TGTGCCAGCAAGGGGACTAGCGGCTACAATGAGCAGTTCTTC.

The table lists this clone with a count of one. The chain combines TRBV6-8 with TRBJ1-6, with D unclear. V lost 2 bases and J 6 bases, leaving 8 bases between the germline ends. From germline, CDR1 is MNHGY and CDR2 SAAAGT. CDR3 length: 14 amino acids. CDR3 loop: CASSYEGINSPLHF. The DNA of the CDR3 is TGTGCCAGCAGTTACGAGGGCATTAATTCACCCCTCCACTTT.